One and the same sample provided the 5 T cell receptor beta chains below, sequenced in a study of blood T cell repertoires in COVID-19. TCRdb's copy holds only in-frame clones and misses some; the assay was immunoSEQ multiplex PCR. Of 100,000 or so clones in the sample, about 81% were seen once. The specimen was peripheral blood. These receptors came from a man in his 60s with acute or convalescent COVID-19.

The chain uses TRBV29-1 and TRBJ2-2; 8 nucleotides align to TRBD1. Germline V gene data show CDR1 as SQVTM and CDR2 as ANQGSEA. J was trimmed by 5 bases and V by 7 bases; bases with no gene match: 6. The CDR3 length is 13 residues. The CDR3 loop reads CSARTGLTGELFF. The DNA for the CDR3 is TGCAGCGCCCGGACAGGGTTGACCGGGGAGCTGTTTTTT.

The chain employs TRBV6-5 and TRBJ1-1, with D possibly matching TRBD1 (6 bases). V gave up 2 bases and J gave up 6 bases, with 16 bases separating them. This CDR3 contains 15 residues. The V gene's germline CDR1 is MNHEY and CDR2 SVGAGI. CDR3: CASSYHGQGNAEAFF. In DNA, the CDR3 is TGTGCCAGCAGTTACCATGGGCAGGGGAATGCTGAAGCTTTCTTT.

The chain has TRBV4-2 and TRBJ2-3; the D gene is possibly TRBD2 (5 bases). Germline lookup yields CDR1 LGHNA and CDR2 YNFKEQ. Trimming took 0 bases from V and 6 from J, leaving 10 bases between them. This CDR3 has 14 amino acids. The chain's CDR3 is CASSQERAPDTQYF. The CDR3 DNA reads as TGTGCCAGCAGCCAAGAGCGGGCTCCGGATACGCAGTATTTT.

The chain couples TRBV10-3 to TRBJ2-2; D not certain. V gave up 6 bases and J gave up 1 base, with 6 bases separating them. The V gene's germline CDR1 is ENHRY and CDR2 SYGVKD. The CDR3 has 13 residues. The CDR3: CAISLLNTGELFF. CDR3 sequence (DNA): TGTGCCATCAGCCTTTTGAACACCGGGGAGCTGTTTTTT.

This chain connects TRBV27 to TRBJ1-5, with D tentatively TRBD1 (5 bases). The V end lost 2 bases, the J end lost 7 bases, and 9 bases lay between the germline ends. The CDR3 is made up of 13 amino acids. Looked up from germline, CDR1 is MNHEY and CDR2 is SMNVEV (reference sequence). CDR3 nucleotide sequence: TGTGCCAGCAGTTTAGCGGGGCCCCAGCCCCAGCATTTT. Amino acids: CASSLAGPQPQHF.